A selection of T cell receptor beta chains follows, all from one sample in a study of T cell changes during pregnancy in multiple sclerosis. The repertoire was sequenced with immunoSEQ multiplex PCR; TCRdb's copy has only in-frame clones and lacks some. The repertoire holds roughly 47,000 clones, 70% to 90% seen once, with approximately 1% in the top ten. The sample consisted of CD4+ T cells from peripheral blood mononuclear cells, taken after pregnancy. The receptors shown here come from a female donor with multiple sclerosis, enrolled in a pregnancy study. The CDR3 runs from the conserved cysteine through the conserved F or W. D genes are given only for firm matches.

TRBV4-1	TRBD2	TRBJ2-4	CASSQPGVAGPLNIQYF	TGCGCCAGCAGCCAGCCCGGGGTAGCGGGGCCCTTAAACATTCAGTACTTC
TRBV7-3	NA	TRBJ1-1	CASSLEGGTEAFF	TGTGCCAGCAGCTTAGAAGGGGGCACTGAAGCTTTCTTT
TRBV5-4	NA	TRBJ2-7	CASSPAGIRVYEQYF	TGTGCCAGCAGCCCGGCGGGAATCAGGGTCTACGAGCAGTACTTC
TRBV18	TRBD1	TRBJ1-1	CASSDGTGGANTEAFF	TGTGCCAGCTCAGACGGGACAGGGGGCGCGAACACTGAAGCTTTCTTT
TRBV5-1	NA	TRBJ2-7	CASTWTGTTYEQYF	TGCGCCAGCACCTGGACAGGGACTACCTACGAGCAGTACTTC
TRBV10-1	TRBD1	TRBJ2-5	CASSEGQGSLRETQYF	TGCGCCAGCAGTGAGGGACAGGGGTCCCTTAGGGAGACCCAGTACTTC
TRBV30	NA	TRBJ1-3	CAWSRGSFFGNTIYF	TGTGCCTGGAGTCGGGGGAGCTTCTTTGGAAACACCATATATTTT
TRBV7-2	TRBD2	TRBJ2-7	CASSLTRGRAHEQYF	TGTGCCAGCAGCTTAACCCGCGGGAGGGCCCACGAGCAGTACTTC
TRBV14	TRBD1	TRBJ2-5	CASSQDRGRRETQYF	TGTGCCAGCAGCCAAGACAGGGGGCGTAGGGAGACCCAGTACTTC
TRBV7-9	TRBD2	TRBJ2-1	CASSLGGGGYNEQFF	TGTGCCAGCAGCTTAGGCGGCGGGGGCTACAATGAGCAGTTCTTC
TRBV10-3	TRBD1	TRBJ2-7	CAISAGTGFDEQYF	TGTGCCATCAGTGCCGGGACAGGGTTCGACGAGCAGTACTTC
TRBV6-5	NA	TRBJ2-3	CASISPGDTQYF	TGTGCCAGCATCTCGCCGGGAGATACGCAGTATTTT
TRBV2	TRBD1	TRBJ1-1	CASRQGRNTEAFF	TGTGCCAGCAGACAGGGGAGGAACACTGAAGCTTTCTTT
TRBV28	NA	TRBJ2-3	CASSLSFSTDTQYF	TGTGCCAGCAGTTTATCGTTTAGCACAGATACGCAGTATTTT
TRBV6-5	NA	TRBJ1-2	CASSYSTGLYGYTF	TGTGCCAGCAGTTACTCGACGGGTCTCTATGGCTACACCTTC